The clone carrying this T cell receptor beta chain has a handful of counts. Regarding time point: patch test 2, 6 weeks after DPC sensitization. Treatment reported: therapeutic diphenylcyclopropenone sensitization with weekly scalp DPC. Blood draws preceded each patch test application. Attachment of unique molecular identifiers to individual cDNA molecules was performed in the library. TCRdb ran MiXCR on the RACE reads and lists one entry per CDR3 protein. Among roughly 100,000 distinct CDR3 sequences, 7% to 10% were seen once, and the ten largest hold 2% to 2.5%. This sample was taken from a study of human T cells and chemical hapten exposure. Germline V gene lookup returns CDR1 MNHNS and CDR2 SASEGT. The CDR3 totals 17 residues. Between the trimmed V and J ends, which lost 4 bases and 4 bases, there was a span of 19 bases.

The chain links TRBV6-1 to TRBJ2-2, with D perhaps TRBD2 (5 bases). The source was whole blood, collected in connection with sensitization to the hapten diphenylcyclopropenone (DPC). The clonotype originates from a woman in her thirties or forties with alopecia areata. Some clones in this sample may be carry-over from other donors' samples. CDR3 protein: CASSGFGVSGPTGELFF. CDR3 nucleotide sequence: TGTGCCAGCAGTGGCTTTGGTGTAAGCGGCCCCACCGGGGAGCTGTTTTTT.